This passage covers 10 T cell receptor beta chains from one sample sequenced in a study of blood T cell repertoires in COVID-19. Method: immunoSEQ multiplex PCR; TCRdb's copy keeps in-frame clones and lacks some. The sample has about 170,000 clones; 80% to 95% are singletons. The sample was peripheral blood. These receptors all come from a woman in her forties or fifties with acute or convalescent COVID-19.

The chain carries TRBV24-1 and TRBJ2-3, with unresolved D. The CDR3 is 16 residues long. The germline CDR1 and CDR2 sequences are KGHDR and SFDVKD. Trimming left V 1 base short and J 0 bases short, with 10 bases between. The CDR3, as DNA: TGTGCCACCAGTGATTTACGGCCACAGAGCACAGATACGCAGTATTTT. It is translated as CATSDLRPQSTDTQYF.

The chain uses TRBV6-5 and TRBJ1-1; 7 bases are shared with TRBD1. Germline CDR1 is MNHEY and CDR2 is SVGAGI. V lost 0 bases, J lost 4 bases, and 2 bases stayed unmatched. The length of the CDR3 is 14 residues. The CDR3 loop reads CASSYSNRGTEAFF. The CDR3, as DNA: TGTGCCAGCAGTTACTCGAACAGGGGCACTGAAGCTTTCTTT.

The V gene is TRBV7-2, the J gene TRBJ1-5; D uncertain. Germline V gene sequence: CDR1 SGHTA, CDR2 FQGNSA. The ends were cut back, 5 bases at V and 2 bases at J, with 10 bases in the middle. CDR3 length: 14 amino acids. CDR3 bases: TGTGCCAGCAGCGCGGATGGCGGCAATCAGCCCCAGCATTTT. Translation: CASSADGGNQPQHF. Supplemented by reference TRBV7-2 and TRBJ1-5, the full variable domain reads GAGVSQSPSNKVTEKGKDVELRCDPISGHTALYWYRQSLGQGLEFLIYFQGNSAPDKSGLPSDRFSAERTGGSVSTLTIQRTQQEDSAVYLCASSADGGNQPQHFGDGTRLSIL.

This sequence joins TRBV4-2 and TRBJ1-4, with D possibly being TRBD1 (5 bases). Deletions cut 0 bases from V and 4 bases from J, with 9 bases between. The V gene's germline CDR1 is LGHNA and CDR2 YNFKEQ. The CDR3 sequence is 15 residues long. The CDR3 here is CASSQEPGLNEKLFF. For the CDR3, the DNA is TGTGCCAGCAGCCAAGAACCAGGGCTTAATGAAAAACTGTTTTTT.

DNA for the CDR3: TGTGCCAGCACCTCAGTAGGAGGGGACAGGGTCTTCTACGAGCAGTACTTC. It yields the protein CASTSVGGDRVFYEQYF. V is TRBV28 and J is TRBJ2-7, with 9 bases aligning to TRBD1. Germline values: CDR1 MDHEN, CDR2 SYDVKM. The CDR3 length is 17 residues. Unmatched junction bases numbered 16, after V lost 7 bases and J lost 3 bases.

The CDR3 DNA sequence: TGCGCCAGCAGCTTTACAGGCGACTCTGGAAACACCATATATTTT. Its translation is CASSFTGDSGNTIYF. J is TRBJ1-3 and V is TRBV5-1; D may be TRBD1 (5 bases). The CDR3 has 15 residues. Trimming took off 2 bases at V and 0 bases at J, with 9 bases between the two ends. Looked up from germline, CDR1 is SGHRS and CDR2 is YFSETQ.

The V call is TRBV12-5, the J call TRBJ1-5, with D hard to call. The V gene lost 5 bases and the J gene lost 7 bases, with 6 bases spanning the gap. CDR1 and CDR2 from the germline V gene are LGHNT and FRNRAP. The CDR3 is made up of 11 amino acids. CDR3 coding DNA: TGTGCTAGTGGTACCGGGCAGCCCCAGCATTTT. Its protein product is CASGTGQPQHF. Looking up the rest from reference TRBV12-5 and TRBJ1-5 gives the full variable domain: DARVTQTPRHKVTEMGQEVTMRCQPILGHNTVFWYRQTMMQGLELLAYFRNRAPLDDSGMPKDRFSAEMPDATLATLKIQPSEPRDSAVYFCASGTGQPQHFGDGTRLSIL.

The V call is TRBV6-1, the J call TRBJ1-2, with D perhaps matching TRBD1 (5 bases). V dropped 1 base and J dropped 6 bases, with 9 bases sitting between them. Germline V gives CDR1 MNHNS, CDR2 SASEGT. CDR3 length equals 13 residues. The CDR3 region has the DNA TGTGCCAGCAGTGAAGATACGGGGGATGGCTACACCTTC. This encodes CASSEDTGDGYTF.

DNA of the CDR3: TGTGCCAGCAGGTACAGGTCTCGGGCTTTCTTT. It codes for CASRYRSRAFF. The rearrangement links TRBV28 to TRBJ1-1; D perhaps matches TRBD1 (5 bases). The CDR3 loop spans 11 amino acids. Germline V gene lookup returns CDR1 MDHEN and CDR2 SYDVKM. V lost 6 bases, J lost 11 bases, and 13 bases lay in between.

CDR3 sequence reads: CASSTGVVNGYTF. CDR3 nucleotides: TGTGCCAGCAGTACAGGGGTGGTGAATGGCTACACCTTC. This chain uses TRBV12-3 or TRBV12-4 with TRBJ1-2; TRBD1 agrees at 7 bases. Trimming at V came to 5 bases and at J to 6 bases, leaving 6 bases not matched to a gene. The CDR3 spans 13 residues.